A single sample is the source of the 10 T cell receptor beta chains below, sequenced in a study of lymphopenia after photon versus proton radiotherapy. Generated by immunoSEQ multiplex PCR, the TCRdb table keeps only in-frame clones and is missing some. The sample records about 22,000 clones, approximately 90% being singletons. Material: peripheral blood, obtained from a patient treated with proton-based radiotherapy. The receptors here all came from an elderly man with esophageal cancer.

This chain links TRBV6-1 with TRBJ2-3; TRBD2 agrees at 8 bases. Germline V gene lookup returns CDR1 MNHNS and CDR2 SASEGT. Trimming took 6 bases from V and 2 from J; bases not matched to a gene: 7. The CDR3 sequence is 15 residues long. CDR3 residues: CASRGVSGNTDTQYF. The CDR3, as DNA: TGTGCCAGCAGAGGGGTTAGCGGGAACACAGATACGCAGTATTTT.

The genes are TRBV7-6 and TRBJ2-7; 14 bases line up with TRBD2. CDR1 is SGHVS and CDR2 is FNYEAQ in the germline V gene. This CDR3 has 18 amino acids. The ends lost 4 bases at V and 2 bases at J; junction bases unmatched: 10. CDR3 loop: CASSSFSQTSGRAYEQYF. The CDR3 DNA reads TGTGCCAGCAGCTCCTTTAGCCAGACTAGCGGGAGGGCCTACGAGCAGTACTTC.

This clone was recorded only once. At one end, the junction sequence differs from germline, possibly due to a read error. The rearrangement uses TRBV7-6 and TRBJ2-5; D is undetermined. CDR1 and CDR2 from the germline V gene are SGHVS and FNYEAQ. The CDR3 runs 11 residues. The CDR3 sequence: CASSPQVTQYF. CDR3 nucleotide sequence: TGTGCCAGCAGCCCCCAAGTGACCCAGTACTTC.

The V and J genes are TRBV7-6 and TRBJ2-2, with D tentatively TRBD1 or TRBD2 (5 bases each). Trimming took off 5 bases at V and 8 bases at J, with 18 bases between the two ends. There are 15 residues in the CDR3. Germline V CDR1 and CDR2: SGHVS, FNYEAQ. The CDR3 coding sequence is TGTGCCAGCAGCGACCGGGACGAGGTATTAGGGGAGCTGTTTTTT. This encodes CASSDRDEVLGELFF.

The rearrangement links TRBV19 to TRBJ1-2; no definite D call. CDR3 length equals 13 residues. The V end was cut by 6 bases, the J end by 3 bases, with 11 bases between. Per germline, CDR1 LNHDA and CDR2 SQIVND (reference sequence). CDR3 residues: CASRESKDYGYTF. CDR3 sequence (DNA): TGTGCCAGTAGGGAAAGTAAGGACTATGGCTACACCTTC.

The chain carries TRBV7-2 and TRBJ2-7, with 7 bases identical to TRBD1. CDR3 length: 15 amino acids. CDR1 and CDR2 from the germline V gene are SGHTA and FQGNSA. V gave up 2 bases and J gave up 5 bases; unmatched junction bases: 9. In DNA, the CDR3 is TGTGCCAGCAGCTTACAGGGGGTCGCCGTTGACGAGCAGTACTTC. Encoded protein: CASSLQGVAVDEQYF.

CDR3 coding DNA: TGTGCCAGCCGATCTAGCGGGAGTAGCTACGAGCAGTACTTC. Its protein is CASRSSGSSYEQYF. This chain links TRBV6-1 with TRBJ2-7; 10 bases are a match to TRBD2. CDR3 length: 14 amino acids. CDR1 MNHNS and CDR2 SASEGT come from the germline V gene. With V trimmed by 8 bases and J by 3 bases, 7 bases remained unmatched.

J is TRBJ1-1 and V is TRBV19; TRBD1 might be the D (5 bases). The CDR3 totals 15 residues. Per germline, CDR1 LNHDA and CDR2 SQIVND (reference sequence). Trimming pared 3 bases from V and 2 bases from J, leaving 13 bases between. The CDR3 region is CASSMSWGYNTEAFF. The CDR3 bases are TGTGCCAGTAGTATGTCTTGGGGCTACAACACTGAAGCTTTCTTT.

CDR3 region: CASTQGQNNYGYTF. The CDR3 DNA reads as TGTGCCAGTACCCAGGGACAGAACAACTATGGCTACACCTTC. V gene TRBV19 combines with J gene TRBJ1-2, with 7 bases that match TRBD1. Losses at the gene ends were 7 bases for V and 2 bases for J; bases not matched to a gene: 7. This CDR3 region has 14 residues. Germline V gene lookup returns CDR1 LNHDA and CDR2 SQIVND (reference sequence).

The rearrangement joins TRBV5-4 to TRBJ2-2, with 7 nucleotides matching TRBD1. This CDR3 has 17 amino acids. Trimming cost V 4 bases and J 8 bases; bases outside gene matches: 17. Per the germline V gene, CDR1 is SGHNT and CDR2 is YYREEE (reference sequence). In nucleotides, the CDR3 is TGTGCCAGCAGCCCACCGGGGAGAGGGGGCGACGTGGGGGAGCTGTTTTTT. Residues: CASSPPGRGGDVGELFF.